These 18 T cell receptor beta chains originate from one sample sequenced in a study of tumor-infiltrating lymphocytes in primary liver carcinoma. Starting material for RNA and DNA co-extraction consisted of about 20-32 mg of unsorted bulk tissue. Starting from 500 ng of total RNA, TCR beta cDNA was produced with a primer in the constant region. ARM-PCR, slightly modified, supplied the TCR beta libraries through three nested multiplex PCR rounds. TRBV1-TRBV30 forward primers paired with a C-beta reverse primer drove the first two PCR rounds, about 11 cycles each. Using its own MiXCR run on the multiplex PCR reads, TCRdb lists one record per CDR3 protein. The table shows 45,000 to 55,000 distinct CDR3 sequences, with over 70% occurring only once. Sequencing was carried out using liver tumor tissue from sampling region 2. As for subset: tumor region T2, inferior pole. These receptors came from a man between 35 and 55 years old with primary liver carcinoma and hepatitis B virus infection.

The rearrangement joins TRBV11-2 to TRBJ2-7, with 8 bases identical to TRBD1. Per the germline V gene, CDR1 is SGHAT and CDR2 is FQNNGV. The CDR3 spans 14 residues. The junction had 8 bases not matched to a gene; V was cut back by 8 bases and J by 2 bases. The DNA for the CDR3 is TGTGCCAGCTTAGCAGGGGGCCGGGCCTACGAGCAGTACTTC. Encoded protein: CASLAGGRAYEQYF.

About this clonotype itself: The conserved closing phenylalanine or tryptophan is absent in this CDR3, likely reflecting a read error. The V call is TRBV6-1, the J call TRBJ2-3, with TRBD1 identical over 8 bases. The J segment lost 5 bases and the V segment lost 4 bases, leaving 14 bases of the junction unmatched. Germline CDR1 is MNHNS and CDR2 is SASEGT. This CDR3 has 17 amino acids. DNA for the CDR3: TGTGCCAGCAGTGCCGGACAGGGAATAGCAAGGATAGATACGCAGTATTCT. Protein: CASSAGQGIARIDTQYS.

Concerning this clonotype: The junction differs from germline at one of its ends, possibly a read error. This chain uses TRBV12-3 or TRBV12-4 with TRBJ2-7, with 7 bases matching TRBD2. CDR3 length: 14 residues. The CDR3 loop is CASSFGLGPDEQYF. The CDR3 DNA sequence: TGTGCTAGCAGTTTTGGACTAGGCCCGGACGAGCAGTACTTC.

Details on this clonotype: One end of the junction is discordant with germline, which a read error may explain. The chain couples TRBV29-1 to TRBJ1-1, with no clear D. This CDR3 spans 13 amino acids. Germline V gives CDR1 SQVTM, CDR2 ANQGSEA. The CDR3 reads CSVDEATNTEALF. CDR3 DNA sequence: TGCAGCGTTGACGAAGCCACGAACACTGAAGCTCTCTTT.

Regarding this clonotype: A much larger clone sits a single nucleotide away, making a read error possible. CDR3 in amino acids: CVSSLQGGGTEAFF. The CDR3 DNA sequence: TGTGTCAGCAGCTTACAGGGAGGAGGGACTGAAGCTTTCTTT. The V and J genes are TRBV11-2 and TRBJ1-1; possibly TRBD1 for D (6 bases). The CDR3 covers 14 residues. CDR1 is SGHAT, CDR2 FQNNGV, per germline.

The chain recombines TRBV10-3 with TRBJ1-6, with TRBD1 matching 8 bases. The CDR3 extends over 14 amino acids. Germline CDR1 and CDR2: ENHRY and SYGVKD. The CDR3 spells CVISHDRGGSPLHF. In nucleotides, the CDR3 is TGTGTTATCAGCCACGACAGGGGAGGTTCACCCCTCCACTTT.

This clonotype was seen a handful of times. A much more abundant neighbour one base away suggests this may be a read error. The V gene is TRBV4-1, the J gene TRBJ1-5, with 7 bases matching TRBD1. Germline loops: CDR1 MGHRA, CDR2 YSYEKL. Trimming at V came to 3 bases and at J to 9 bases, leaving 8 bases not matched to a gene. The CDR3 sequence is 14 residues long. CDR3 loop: CASSHRQGPGPQHF. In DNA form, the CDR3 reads TGCGCCAGCAGCCACCGACAGGGTCCAGGGCCCCAGCATTTT.

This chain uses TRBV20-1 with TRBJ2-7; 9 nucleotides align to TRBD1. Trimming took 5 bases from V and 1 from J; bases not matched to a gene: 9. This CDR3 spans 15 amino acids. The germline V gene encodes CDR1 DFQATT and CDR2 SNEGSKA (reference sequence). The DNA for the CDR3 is TGCAGTGCTCTATCACAGGGGGCTTGGTCCTACGAGCAGTACGTC. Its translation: CSALSQGAWSYEQYV.

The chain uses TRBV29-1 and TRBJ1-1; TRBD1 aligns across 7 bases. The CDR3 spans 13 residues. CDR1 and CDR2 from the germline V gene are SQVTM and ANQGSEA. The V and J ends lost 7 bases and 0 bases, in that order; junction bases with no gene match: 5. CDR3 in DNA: TGCAGCGCTCCGGGACAGATGAACACTGAAGCTTTCTTT. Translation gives CSAPGQMNTEAFF. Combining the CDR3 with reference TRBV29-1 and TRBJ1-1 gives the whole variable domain SAVISQKPSRDICQRGTSLTIQCQVDSQVTMMFWYRQQPGQSLTLIATANQGSEATYESGFVIDKFPISRPNLTFSTLTVSNMSPEDSSIYLCSAPGQMNTEAFFGQGTRLTVV.

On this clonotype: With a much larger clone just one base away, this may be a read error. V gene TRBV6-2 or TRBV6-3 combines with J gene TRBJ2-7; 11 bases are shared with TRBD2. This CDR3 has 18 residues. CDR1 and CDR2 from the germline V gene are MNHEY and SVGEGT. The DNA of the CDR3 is TGTGCCAGCAGTTACAGGGCTAGCGGGAGGACCTTCTCCTGCGAGCAGTACTTC. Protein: CASSYRASGRTFSCEQYF.

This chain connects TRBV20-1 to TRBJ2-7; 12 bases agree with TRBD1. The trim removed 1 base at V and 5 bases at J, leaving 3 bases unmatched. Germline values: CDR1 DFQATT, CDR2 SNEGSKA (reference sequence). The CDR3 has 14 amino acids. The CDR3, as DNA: TGCAGTGCTAGAGCCGGGACAGGGGGCAACGAGCAGTACTTC. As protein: CSARAGTGGNEQYF.

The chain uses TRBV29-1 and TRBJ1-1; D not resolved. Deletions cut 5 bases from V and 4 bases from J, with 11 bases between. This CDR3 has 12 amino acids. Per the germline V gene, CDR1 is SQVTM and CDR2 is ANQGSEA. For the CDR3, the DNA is TGCAGCGTTATGGAAATGACCACTGAAGCTTTCTTT. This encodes CSVMEMTTEAFF.

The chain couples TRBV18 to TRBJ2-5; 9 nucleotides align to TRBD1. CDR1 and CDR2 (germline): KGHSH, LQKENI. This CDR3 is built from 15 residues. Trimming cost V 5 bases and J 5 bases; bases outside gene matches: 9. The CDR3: CASSYWTGVAETQYF. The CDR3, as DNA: TGTGCCAGCTCATATTGGACAGGGGTCGCGGAGACCCAGTACTTC.

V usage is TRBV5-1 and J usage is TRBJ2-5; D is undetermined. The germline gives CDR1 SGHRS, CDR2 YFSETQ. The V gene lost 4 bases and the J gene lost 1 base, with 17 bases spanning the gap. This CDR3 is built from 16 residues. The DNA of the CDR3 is TGCGCCAGCAGCCCCGAGCAAATCTTCCCCCAAGAGACCCAGTACTTC. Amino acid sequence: CASSPEQIFPQETQYF.

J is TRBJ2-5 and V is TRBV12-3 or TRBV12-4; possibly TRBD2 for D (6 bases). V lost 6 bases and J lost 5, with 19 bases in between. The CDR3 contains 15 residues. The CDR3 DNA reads TGTGCCAGCAGGGGTACAGTGGGAGGAGGTGAGACCCAGTACTTC. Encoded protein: CASRGTVGGGETQYF.

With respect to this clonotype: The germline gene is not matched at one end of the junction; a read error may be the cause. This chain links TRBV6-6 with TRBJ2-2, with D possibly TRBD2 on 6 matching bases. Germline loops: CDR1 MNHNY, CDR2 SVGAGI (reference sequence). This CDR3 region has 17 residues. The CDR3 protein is CASSYPGGGGMAGGLFF. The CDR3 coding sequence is TGTGCCAGCAGTTACCCCGGCGGTGGGGGGATGGCCGGGGGGCTGTTTTTT.

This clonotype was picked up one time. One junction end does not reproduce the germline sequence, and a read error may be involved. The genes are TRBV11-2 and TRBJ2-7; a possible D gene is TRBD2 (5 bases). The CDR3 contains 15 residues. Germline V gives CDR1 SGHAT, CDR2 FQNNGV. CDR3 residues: CASTPSAAAHYELYF. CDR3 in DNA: TGTGCCAGCACCCCCTCGGCAGCGGCCCACTACGAGCTGTACTTC.

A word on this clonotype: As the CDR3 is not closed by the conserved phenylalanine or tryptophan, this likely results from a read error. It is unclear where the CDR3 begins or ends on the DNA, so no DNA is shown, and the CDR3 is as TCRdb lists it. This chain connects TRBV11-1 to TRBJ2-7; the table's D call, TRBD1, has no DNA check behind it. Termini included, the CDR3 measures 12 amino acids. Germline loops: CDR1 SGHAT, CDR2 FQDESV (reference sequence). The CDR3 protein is CASSLAGTKHYS.